This TCR beta chain originates from a study of beta chain features in type 1 diabetes. V dropped 0 bases and J dropped 2 bases, with 8 bases sitting between them. This CDR3 contains 13 residues. From germline, CDR1 is SQVTM and CDR2 ANQGSEA. Reverse transcription of all isolated RNA meant that expressed TCRB transcripts were sequenced. Profiling relied on immunoSEQ multiplex PCR, and the TCRdb table lists in-frame clones only, not all of them. This repertoire shows hundreds of thousands of clones, 10% to 15% found once; its top ten account for 0.017%. The clonotype originates from a man aged 18 to 30 in good health. The material sequenced was naive CD4+ T cells from blood. The chain employs TRBV29-1 and TRBJ2-7; perhaps TRBD1 as D (5 bases). CDR3 bases: TGCAGCGTTGAAGATACAGGAGCCTACGAGCAGTACTTC. This encodes CSVEDTGAYEQYF.